The TCR beta chain under discussion was sequenced for a study of OX40 agonist ivuxolimab in advanced cancers. Assay: immunoSEQ multiplex PCR; the TCRdb copy retains only in-frame clones and omits some. The data contain about 91,000 clones, more than 70% of them singletons. The germline CDR1 and CDR2 sequences are LGHNA and YSLEER. V trimming: 6 bases; J trimming: 5 bases; junction bases outside the gene matches: 8. This CDR3 has 14 residues. Specimen: CD4+ or CD8+ T cells sorted from blood, collected in a trial of the OX40 agonist ivuxolimab. The receptor's source is an adult with an advanced solid tumor such as melanoma, head and neck, liver or kidney cancer. The V call is TRBV4-3, the J call TRBJ2-7; 9 bases agree with TRBD1. CDR3 nucleotide sequence: TGCGCCAGCAGTAAAGCGGGACAGGGCAACGAGCAGTACTTC. Its protein is CASSKAGQGNEQYF.